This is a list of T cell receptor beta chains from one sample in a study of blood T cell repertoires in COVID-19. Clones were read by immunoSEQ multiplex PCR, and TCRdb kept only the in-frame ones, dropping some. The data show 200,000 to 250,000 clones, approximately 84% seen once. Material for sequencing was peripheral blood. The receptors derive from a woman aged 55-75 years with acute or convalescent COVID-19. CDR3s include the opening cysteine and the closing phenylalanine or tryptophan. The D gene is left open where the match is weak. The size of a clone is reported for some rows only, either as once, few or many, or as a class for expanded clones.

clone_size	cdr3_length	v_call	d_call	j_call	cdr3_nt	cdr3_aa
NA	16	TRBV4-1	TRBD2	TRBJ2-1	TGCGCCAGCAGCCCGGGGACTAGCGGGGGGTTCAATGAGCAGTTCTTC	CASSPGTSGGFNEQFF
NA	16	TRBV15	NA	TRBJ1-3	TGTGCCACCAGCAGGCAGAAGACAGTCTCTGGAAACACCATATATTTT	CATSRQKTVSGNTIYF
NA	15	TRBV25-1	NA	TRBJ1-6	TGTGCCAGCAGTGATTCGCGGGGGTATAATTCACCCCTCCACTTT	CASSDSRGYNSPLHF
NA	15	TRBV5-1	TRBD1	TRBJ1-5	TGCGCCAGCAGCTTCGGGACAGGGGGCGAGCAGCCCCAGCATTTT	CASSFGTGGEQPQHF
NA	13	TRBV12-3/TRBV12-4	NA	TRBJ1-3	TGTGCCAGCAGTGTGTCCGGGGAAAACACCATATATTTT	CASSVSGENTIYF
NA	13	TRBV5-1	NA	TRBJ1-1	TGCGCCAGCAGCTTGGCCGTGAACACTGAAGCTTTCTTT	CASSLAVNTEAFF
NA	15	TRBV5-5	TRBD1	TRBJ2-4	TGTGCCAGCAGCAGTTTCGGGACAGGGGCTAACATTCAGTACTTC	CASSSFGTGANIQYF
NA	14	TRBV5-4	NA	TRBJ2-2	TGTGCCAGCAGCTCAGAGCGTCCTACCGGGGAGCTGTTTTTT	CASSSERPTGELFF
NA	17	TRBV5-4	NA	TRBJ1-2	TGTGCCAGCACTCAAAGCGGGGGAGTCAAAATTAACTATGGCTACACCTTC	CASTQSGGVKINYGYTF
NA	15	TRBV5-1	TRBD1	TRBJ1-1	TGCGCCAGCAGCTCTTTATTAGGACAGGGAGCCGAAGCTTTCTTT	CASSSLLGQGAEAFF
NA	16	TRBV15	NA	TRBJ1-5	TGTGCCACCAGCAGGACAGGTTGGGGGGGGGACCAGCCCCAGCATTTT	CATSRTGWGGDQPQHF
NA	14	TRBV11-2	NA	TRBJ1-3	TGTGCCAGCAGCTTCATGGGAGGAGGAAACACCATATATTTT	CASSFMGGGNTIYF
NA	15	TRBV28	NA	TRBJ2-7	TGTGCCAGCAGTCGAGGGGGAACGCTTACCTACGAGCAGTACTTC	CASSRGGTLTYEQYF
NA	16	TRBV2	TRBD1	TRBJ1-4	TGTGCCAGCCGTATTCGGACAGGGTCAATTCAGGAAAAACTGTTTTTT	CASRIRTGSIQEKLFF
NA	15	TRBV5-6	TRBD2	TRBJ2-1	TGTGCCAGCAGCAAGCAGCGGGGGACTTACAATGAGCAGTTCTTC	CASSKQRGTYNEQFF
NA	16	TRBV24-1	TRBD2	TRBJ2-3	TGTGCCACCAGTGATACTAGCGGGGGTGGCACAGATACGCAGTATTTT	CATSDTSGGGTDTQYF
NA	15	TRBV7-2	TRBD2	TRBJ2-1	TGTGCCAGCAGCTTGACTAGCGGGGGTAACAATGAGCAGTTCTTC	CASSLTSGGNNEQFF
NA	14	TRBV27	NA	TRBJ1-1	TGTGCCAGCAGTCCCCGGGGAGCCTACACTGAAGCTTTCTTT	CASSPRGAYTEAFF
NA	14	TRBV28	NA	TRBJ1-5	TGTGCCAGCAGTTTACCCAGGGTGGATCAGCCCCAGCATTTT	CASSLPRVDQPQHF
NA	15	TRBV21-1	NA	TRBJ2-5	TGTGCCAGCAGAACCTCTAGCGAATCACAAGAGACCCAGTACTTC	CASRTSSESQETQYF
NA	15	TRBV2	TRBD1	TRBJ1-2	TGTGCCAGCAGTGAAGCCACGGGGACAGCCTATGGCTACACCTTC	CASSEATGTAYGYTF
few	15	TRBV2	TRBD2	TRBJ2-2	TGTGCCAGCAGTGAATGGCTAGCGGACACCGGGGAGCTGTTTTTT	CASSEWLADTGELFF
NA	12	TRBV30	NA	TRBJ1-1	TGTGCCTGGAGTCAGAGGGACACTGAAGCTTTCTTT	CAWSQRDTEAFF
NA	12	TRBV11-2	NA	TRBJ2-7	TGTGCCAGCAGCCTAAACTCCTACGAGCAGTACTTC	CASSLNSYEQYF
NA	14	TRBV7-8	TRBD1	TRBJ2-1	TGTGCCAGCAGCTTAGGGAGGACAGGGGGCACCCAGTTCTTC	CASSLGRTGGTQFF
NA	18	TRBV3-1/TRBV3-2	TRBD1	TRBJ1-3	TGTGCCAGCAGCCAACTTATGGGACAGGGGACATCTGGAAACACCATATATTTT	CASSQLMGQGTSGNTIYF
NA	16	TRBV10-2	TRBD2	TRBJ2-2	TGCGCCAGCAAAAGACTAGCGGGCAAGAACACCGGGGAGCTGTTTTTT	CASKRLAGKNTGELFF
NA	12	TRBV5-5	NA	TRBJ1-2	TGTGCCAGCAGCTGGACAGAATATGGCTACACCTTC	CASSWTEYGYTF
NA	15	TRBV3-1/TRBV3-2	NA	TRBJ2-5	TGTGCCAGCAGCCAGACCCTGGGGGGAGGAGAGACCCAGTACTTC	CASSQTLGGGETQYF
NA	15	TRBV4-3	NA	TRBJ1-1	TGCGCCAGCAGCCAAGTTCGAGGATTAGCGACTGAAGCTTTCTTT	CASSQVRGLATEAFF
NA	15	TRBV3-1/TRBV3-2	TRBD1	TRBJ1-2	TGTGCCAGCAGCCAAAGCATGACAGGGAAGAGAGGCTACACCTTC	CASSQSMTGKRGYTF
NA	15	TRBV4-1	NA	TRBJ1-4	TGCGCCAGCAGCCAAGATTCTGCCACGGATGAAAAACTGTTTTTT	CASSQDSATDEKLFF
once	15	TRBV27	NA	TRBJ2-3	TGTGCCAGCAGTTTAAAGTCCAGGGTTGCAGATACGCAGTATTTT	CASSLKSRVADTQYF
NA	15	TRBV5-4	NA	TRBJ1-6	TGTGCCAGCAGCCGAACAGGGACAAAAAATTCACCCCTCCACTTT	CASSRTGTKNSPLHF
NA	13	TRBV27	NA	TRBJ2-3	TGTGCCAGCAGTCTCACTAGCACAGATACGCAGTATTTT	CASSLTSTDTQYF
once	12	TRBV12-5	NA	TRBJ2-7	TGTGCTAGTGGTTTGATACTCTACGAGCAGTACTTC	CASGLILYEQYF
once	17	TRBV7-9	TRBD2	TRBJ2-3	TGTGCCAGCAGCTTAGGGGGACTAGCGGGTTGGAAAGATACGCAGTATTTT	CASSLGGLAGWKDTQYF
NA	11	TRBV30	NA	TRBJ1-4	TGTGCCTGGGGGGCGGGCGCAAAACTGTTTTTT	CAWGAGAKLFF
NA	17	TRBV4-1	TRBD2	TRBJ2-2	TGCGCCAGCAGCCTCCGGACTAGCGGGGGTAACACCGGGGAGCTGTTTTTT	CASSLRTSGGNTGELFF
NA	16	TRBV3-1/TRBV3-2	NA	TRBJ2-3	TGTGCCAGCAGCCAAGATAGGTTGGCCCCGCGGGATACGCAGTATTTT	CASSQDRLAPRDTQYF
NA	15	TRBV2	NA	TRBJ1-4	TGTGCCAGCAGCCGACAGTTTGCAACTAATGAAAAACTGTTTTTT	CASSRQFATNEKLFF
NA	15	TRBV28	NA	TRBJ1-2	TGTGCCAGCAGTTTGGGGGGGGCGGGCAGCTATGGCTACACCTTC	CASSLGGAGSYGYTF
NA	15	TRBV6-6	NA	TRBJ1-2	TGTGCCAGCAGGCCTGGACAGAACTCCCTCTATGGCTACACCTTC	CASRPGQNSLYGYTF
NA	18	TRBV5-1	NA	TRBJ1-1	TGCGCCAGCAGCTTGGCCCTCGATATAGGGATTCGGGGCACTGAAGCTTTCTTT	CASSLALDIGIRGTEAFF
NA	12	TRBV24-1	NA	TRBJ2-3	TGTGCCACCGCCGGGAGCACAGATACGCAGTATTTT	CATAGSTDTQYF
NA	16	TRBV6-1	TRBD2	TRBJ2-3	TGTGCCAGCAGTGCAAGACTAGCGGGGGGCGCAGATACGCAGTATTTT	CASSARLAGGADTQYF
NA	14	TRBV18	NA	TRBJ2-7	TGTGCCAGCTCACCACCGACTAGTACCCACGAGCAGTACTTC	CASSPPTSTHEQYF
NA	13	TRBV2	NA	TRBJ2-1	TGTGCCAGCAGTGAGCTGGCCGGAGATGAGCAGTTCTTC	CASSELAGDEQFF
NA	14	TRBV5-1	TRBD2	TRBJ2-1	TGCGCCAGCAGCCCCGGACTAGGGCCCAATGAGCAGTTCTTC	CASSPGLGPNEQFF
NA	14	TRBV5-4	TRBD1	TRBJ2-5	TGTGCCAGCAGCACCGGGACAGCTCAAGAGACCCAGTACTTC	CASSTGTAQETQYF
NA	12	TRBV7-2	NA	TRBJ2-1	TGTGCCAGCAGCTTAGTCGGGTATGAGCAGTTCTTC	CASSLVGYEQFF
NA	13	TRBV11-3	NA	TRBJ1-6	TGTGCCAGCAGCTTAGGCAGTAATTCACCCCTCCACTTT	CASSLGSNSPLHF
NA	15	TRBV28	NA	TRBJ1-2	TGTGCCAGCAGTTTATGGGCAGATCCTTTCTTTGGCTACACCTTC	CASSLWADPFFGYTF